These 5 T cell receptor beta chains originate from one sample sequenced in a study of cytomegalovirus exposure and HLA in healthy donors. Repertoires were generated with immunoSEQ multiplex PCR, while TCRdb's copy carries only in-frame clones and drops some. The profile shows under 200,000 clones, 86% of them singletons. Sequencing was performed on PBMCs. Source of these receptors: a woman younger than 35 in good health and CMV-seronegative.

This clone has only one observation. The gene calls are TRBV4-3 and TRBJ1-3; no clear D. Germline CDR1 reads LGHNA; CDR2 reads YSLEER. CDR3 length equals 14 residues. The V and J ends lost 5 bases and 0 bases respectively, with 8 bases between them. The CDR3 nucleotides read TGCGCCAGCAGCGAGGGAAGCTCTGGAAACACCATATATTTT. It specifies CASSEGSSGNTIYF.

The V and J genes are TRBV19 and TRBJ2-4; TRBD2 matches at 7 bases. This CDR3 comprises 13 residues. Looked up from germline, CDR1 is LNHDA and CDR2 is SQIVND (reference sequence). V trimming: 6 bases; J trimming: 7 bases; junction bases outside the gene matches: 6. DNA for the CDR3: TGTGCCAGTAGGGAGGGAGGGGAGAACATTCAGTACTTC. This translates into CASREGGENIQYF.

The rearrangement joins TRBV10-1 to TRBJ2-3, with TRBD2 matching over 7 bases. The junction had 5 bases not matched to a gene; V was cut back by 4 bases and J by 4 bases. The CDR3 spans 14 residues. CDR1 WNHNN and CDR2 SYGVQD come from the germline V gene (reference sequence). The DNA of the CDR3 is TGCGCCAGCAGTGGGTCGGGGGGAGCAGATACGCAGTATTTT. It specifies CASSGSGGADTQYF.

The chain couples TRBV5-5 to TRBJ1-1, with 7 bases identical to TRBD1. Per germline, CDR1 SGHKS and CDR2 YYEKEE (reference sequence). This CDR3 has 15 residues. The V and J ends lost 0 bases and 4 bases, in that order; junction bases with no gene match: 6. CDR3 coding DNA: TGTGCCAGCAGCTTGGCAGTGACAGGGAGCACTGAAGCTTTCTTT. Residues: CASSLAVTGSTEAFF.

The sample holds a few counts of this clone. The genes are TRBV6-1 and TRBJ2-7; 10 nucleotides agree with TRBD1. The ends lost 1 base at V and 3 bases at J; junction bases unmatched: 0. This CDR3 region has 14 residues. Germline loops: CDR1 MNHNS, CDR2 SASEGT. The CDR3 DNA follows: TGTGCCAGCAGTGAAGGGACAGGGGGCTACGAGCAGTACTTC. Amino acids: CASSEGTGGYEQYF.